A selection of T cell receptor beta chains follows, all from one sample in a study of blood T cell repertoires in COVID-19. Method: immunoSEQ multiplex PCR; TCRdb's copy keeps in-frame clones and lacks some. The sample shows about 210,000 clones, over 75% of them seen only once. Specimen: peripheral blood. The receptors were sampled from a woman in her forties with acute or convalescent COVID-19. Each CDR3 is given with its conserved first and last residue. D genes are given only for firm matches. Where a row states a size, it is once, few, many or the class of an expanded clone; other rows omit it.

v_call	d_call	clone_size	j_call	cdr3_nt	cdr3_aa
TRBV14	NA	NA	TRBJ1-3	TGTGCCAGCAGCCAGGGGGGATCTGGAAACACCATATATTTT	CASSQGGSGNTIYF
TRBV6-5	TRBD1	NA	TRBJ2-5	TGTGCCAGCAGTCCACCCGCCGGACAGGGAGAGACCCAGTACTTC	CASSPPAGQGETQYF
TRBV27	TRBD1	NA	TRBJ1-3	TGTGCCAGCAGGTACACAGGGGCTTCTGGAAACACCATATATTTT	CASRYTGASGNTIYF
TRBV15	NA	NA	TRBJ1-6	TGTGCCACCAGCAGAGAAATAACAGGGACCTATAATTCACCCCTCCACTTT	CATSREITGTYNSPLHF
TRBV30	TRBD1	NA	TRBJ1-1	TGTGCCTGGAAGGGGGCAAGGACGGCTGAAGCTTTCTTT	CAWKGARTAEAFF
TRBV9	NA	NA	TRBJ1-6	TGTGCCCGCAGCGCCTGGGATCGGGGTGGGCGGGACAATTCACCCCTCCACTTT	CARSAWDRGGRDNSPLHF
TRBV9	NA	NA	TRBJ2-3	TGTGCCAGCAGCGGGGCGAGCACAGATACGCAGTATTTT	CASSGASTDTQYF
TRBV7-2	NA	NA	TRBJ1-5	TGTGCCAGCAGCTTACGGGGGGGTGGGAGCAGCAATCAGCCCCAGCATTTT	CASSLRGGGSSNQPQHF
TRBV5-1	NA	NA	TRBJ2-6	TGCGCCAGCAGCCCGGAGATCTCTGGGGCCAACGTCCTGACTTTC	CASSPEISGANVLTF
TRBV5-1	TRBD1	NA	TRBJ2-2	TGCGCCAGCAGCTCCTGGGACAGCGGAACCGGGGAGCTGTTTTTT	CASSSWDSGTGELFF
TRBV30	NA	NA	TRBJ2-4	TGTGCCTGGAGTTCCCTTATTTTCTCCAAAAACATTCAGTACTTC	CAWSSLIFSKNIQYF
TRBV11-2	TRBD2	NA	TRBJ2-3	TGTGCCAGCAGCTTACAGCGGGGGCGACGCACAGATACGCAGTATTTT	CASSLQRGRRTDTQYF
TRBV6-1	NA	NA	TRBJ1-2	TGTGCCAGCAGTGAAGCGGGACAAAGTACCTATGGCTACACCTTC	CASSEAGQSTYGYTF
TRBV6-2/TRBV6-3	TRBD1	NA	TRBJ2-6	TGTGCCAGCAGTTTCCTCGGACAGGGTCGCTCTGGGGCCAACGTCCTGACTTTC	CASSFLGQGRSGANVLTF
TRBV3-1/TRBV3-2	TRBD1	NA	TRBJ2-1	TGTGCCAGCAGCCAATCCGGAGGACAGGGGTCCTACAATGAGCAGTTCTTC	CASSQSGGQGSYNEQFF
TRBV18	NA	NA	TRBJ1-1	TGTGCCAGCTCACAGGAGTCGGGGGGCCGCACTGAAGCTTTCTTT	CASSQESGGRTEAFF
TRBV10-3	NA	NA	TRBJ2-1	TGTGCCATCAAGGCGGGAAGCTACAATGAGCAGTTCTTC	CAIKAGSYNEQFF
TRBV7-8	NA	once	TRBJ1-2	TGTGCCAGCAGCCCCACGGTTCTAGTGACAGGAATATATGGCTACACCTTC	CASSPTVLVTGIYGYTF
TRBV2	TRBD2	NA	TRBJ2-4	TGTGCCAGCAGTGGCGGGGGGGTAGCCAAAAACATTCAGTACTTC	CASSGGGVAKNIQYF
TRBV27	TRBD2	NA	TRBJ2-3	TGTGCCAGCAGTTATGGACTAGCGTTTGATACGCAGTATTTT	CASSYGLAFDTQYF
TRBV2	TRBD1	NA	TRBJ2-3	TGTGCCAGCAGTAAAATACAGGGGGACACAGATACGCAGTATTTT	CASSKIQGDTDTQYF
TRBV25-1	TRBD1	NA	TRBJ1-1	TGTGCCAGCAGTGAAACCGGGACAGGGAGCTCTGAAGCTTTCTTT	CASSETGTGSSEAFF
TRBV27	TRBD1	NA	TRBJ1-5	TGTGCCAGCAGATCAGGGGGAAATAATCAGCCCCAGCATTTT	CASRSGGNNQPQHF
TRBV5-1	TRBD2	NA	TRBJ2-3	TGCGCCAGCAGCCCGGGGACTAGCGGGGGGGCCAGAGATACGCAGTATTTT	CASSPGTSGGARDTQYF
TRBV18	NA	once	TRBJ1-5	TGTGCCAGCTCACCACCGCCCGGTCCCAATCAGCCCCAGCATTTT	CASSPPPGPNQPQHF
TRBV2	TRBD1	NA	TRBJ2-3	TGTGCCAGCAGAGTAAACCGAGGGACAGGTACAGATACGCAGTATTTT	CASRVNRGTGTDTQYF
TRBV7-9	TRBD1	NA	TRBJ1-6	TGTGCCAGCAGCCCGTGGACAGGGGCGTATTCACCCCTCCACTTT	CASSPWTGAYSPLHF
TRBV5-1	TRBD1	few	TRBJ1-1	TGCGCCAGCAGCCCTGCTGGACAGGGGGCAATTAACACTGAAGCTTTCTTT	CASSPAGQGAINTEAFF
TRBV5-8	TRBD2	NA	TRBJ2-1	TGTGCCAGCAGCCGGAGGGGACTAGCCTACAATGAGCAGTTCTTC	CASSRRGLAYNEQFF
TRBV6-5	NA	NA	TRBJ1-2	TGTGCCAGCAGTTACTCCAGAGCAGGGTTGGACTATGGCTACACCTTC	CASSYSRAGLDYGYTF
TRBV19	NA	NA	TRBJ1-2	TGTGCCACTTCGGACATTGGCTACACCTTC	CATSDIGYTF
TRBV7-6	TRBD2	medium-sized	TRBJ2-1	TGTGCCAGCAGCCCTGGTGTCCGGGGGGGGCACAATGAGCAGTTCTTC	CASSPGVRGGHNEQFF
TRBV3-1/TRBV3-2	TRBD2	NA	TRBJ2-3	TGTGCCAGCAAGACTAGCGGATACACAGATACGCAGTATTTT	CASKTSGYTDTQYF
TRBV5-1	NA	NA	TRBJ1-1	TGCGCCAGCAGCCACTCGGGACAGAACACTGAAGCTTTCTTT	CASSHSGQNTEAFF
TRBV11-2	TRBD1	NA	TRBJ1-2	TGTGCCAGCAGCCCCACGACAGGGTCCTATGGCTACACCTTC	CASSPTTGSYGYTF
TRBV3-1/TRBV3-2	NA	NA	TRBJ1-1	TGTGCCAGCAGCCAACGGAGTTCTGAAGCTTTCTTT	CASSQRSSEAFF
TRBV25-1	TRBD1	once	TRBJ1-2	TGTGCCAGCAGTGATGCACAGGGGGCGAGGAGCTATGGCTACACCTTC	CASSDAQGARSYGYTF
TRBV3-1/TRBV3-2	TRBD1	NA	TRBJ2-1	TGTGCCAGCAGCCAAGTCCCCCAGGGGGCGTTGGGTAATGAGCAGTTCTTC	CASSQVPQGALGNEQFF
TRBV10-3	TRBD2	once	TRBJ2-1	TGTGCCATCAGCTCTGGACTAGCGGGCCTTGGGGAGCAGTTCTTC	CAISSGLAGLGEQFF
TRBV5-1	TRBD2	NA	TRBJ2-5	TGCGCCAGCACCCTGGGGGGGTTCCCAGAGACCCAGTACTTC	CASTLGGFPETQYF
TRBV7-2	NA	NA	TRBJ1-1	TGTGCCAGCAGCTTAGGGGAGGTGAACACTGAAGCTTTCTTT	CASSLGEVNTEAFF
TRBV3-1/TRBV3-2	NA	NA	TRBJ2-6	TGTGCCAGCGCCCTAAAGTCCGGGGCCAACGTCCTGACTTTC	CASALKSGANVLTF
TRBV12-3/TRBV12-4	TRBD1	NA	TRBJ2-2	TGTGCCAGCAGATTCCAGGGGGCCGGGGAGCTGTTTTTT	CASRFQGAGELFF
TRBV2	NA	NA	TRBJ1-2	TGTGCCAGCAGTGAAGATGCGTTAAACTATGGCTACACCTTC	CASSEDALNYGYTF
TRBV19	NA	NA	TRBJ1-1	TGTGCCAGCTCGGACAGAACGGGTTTGAACACTGAAGCTTTCTTT	CASSDRTGLNTEAFF
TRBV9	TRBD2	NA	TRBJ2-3	TGTGCCAGCAGCGTATCCCCGGGGGGGCCAGATACGCAGTATTTT	CASSVSPGGPDTQYF
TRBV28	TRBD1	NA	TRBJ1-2	TGTGCCAGCAGGTACACCTCAGGGGGCCCTGGGTATGGCTACACCTTC	CASRYTSGGPGYGYTF
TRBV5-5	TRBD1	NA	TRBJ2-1	TGTGCCAGCAGCAAAACCGGGACAGGAGGATTCGGTGAGCAGTTCTTC	CASSKTGTGGFGEQFF
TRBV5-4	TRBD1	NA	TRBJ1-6	TGTGCCAGCAGCTTTGGAAGACAGGGAGATTCACCCCTCCACTTT	CASSFGRQGDSPLHF
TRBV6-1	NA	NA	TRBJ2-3	TGTGCCAGCAGTGTAGCGCGGGCCACAGATACGCAGTATTTT	CASSVARATDTQYF
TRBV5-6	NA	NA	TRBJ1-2	TGTGCCAGCAGCTTGGCTGTAGAGGCAGGGGTAAGGATCACCTTC	CASSLAVEAGVRITF
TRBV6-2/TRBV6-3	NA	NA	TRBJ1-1	TGTGCCAGCAGTTACAGGGGAACTATAACGAACAAAGCTTTCTTT	CASSYRGTITNKAFF
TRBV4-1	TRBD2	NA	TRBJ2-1	TGCGCCAGCAGCCAAGGACTAGCGGGACAGGACGAGCAGTTCTTC	CASSQGLAGQDEQFF